This T cell receptor beta chain was documented in a study of T cells in localized non-small cell lung cancer. Whole-study findings and limits: Uninvolved adjacent lung, not tumor, had the highest T cell clonality. Heterogeneity remains possible, as sequencing covered one tumor region only. Paired adjacent lung recovered a median around 62 of the top 100 tumor clones.

Notes on this clone: The antigen is not known.

TCRdb keeps only in-frame clones here, not all; method: immunoSEQ multiplex PCR. The data hold just under 20,000 clones, with approximately 89% observed a single time. V lost 11 bases, J lost 0 bases, and 15 bases lay in between. CDR3 length: 14 amino acids. Germline V lookup: CDR1 MNHEY, CDR2 SMNVEV (reference sequence). The chain recombines TRBV27 with TRBJ2-3; no definite D call. Sequenced material: peripheral blood, taken before any cancer treatment. This receptor was taken from a man aged 40 to 75 with stage I lung adenocarcinoma. In DNA, the CDR3 is TGTGCCGCCAAAAGCTTCGCTAGCACAGATACGCAGTATTTT. This translates into CAAKSFASTDTQYF.